This T cell receptor beta chain was captured in a study of T cells in Graves' hyperthyroidism and ophthalmopathy. The investigators amplified TCR beta CDR3 regions from RNA transcripts. HTBI primers drove first-round RT-PCR of the TCR CDR3. TCRdb recomputed calls from the multiplex PCR reads with MiXCR, one row per CDR3 protein. The sample lists around 600,000 distinct CDR3 sequences; about 45% were seen once. CDR1 is SGHRS and CDR2 is YFSETQ in the germline V gene. V lost 4 bases and J lost 0, with 14 bases in between. The CDR3 is 16 residues long. The source is an adult man with Graves' disease, either hyperthyroidism or ophthalmopathy (not recorded which). The rearrangement links TRBV5-1 to TRBJ1-5; D ambiguous. The specimen was peripheral blood or thyroid tissue (not recorded which). CDR3 region: CASSPEPLSSNQPQHF. As DNA, the CDR3 is TGCGCCAGCAGCCCCGAGCCCCTTTCTAGCAATCAGCCCCAGCATTTT.